The 25 T cell receptor beta chains reported below all come from one sample, sequenced in a study of cytomegalovirus exposure and HLA in healthy donors. Vbeta (60) and Jbeta (13) primers were used in the PCR. Clones were read by immunoSEQ multiplex PCR, and TCRdb kept only the in-frame ones, dropping some. This sample has some 130,000 clones, with approximately 85% found just once. The specimen was PBMCs. These receptors were taken from a woman aged 25 to 39 in good health and CMV-seropositive.

The V gene is TRBV19, the J gene TRBJ2-3, with D perhaps matching TRBD1 (6 bases). V was trimmed by 6 bases and J by 2 bases, leaving 12 bases between them. The germline gives CDR1 LNHDA, CDR2 SQIVND (reference sequence). The CDR3 contains 14 residues. CDR3: CASRIQGYTDTQYF. In nucleotides, the CDR3 is TGTGCCAGTAGAATACAGGGATACACAGATACGCAGTATTTT. The full variable domain, with the rest looked up from reference TRBV19 and TRBJ2-3, is DGGITQSPKYLFRKEGQNVTLSCEQNLNHDAMYWYRQDPGQGLRLIYYSQIVNDFQKGDIAEGYSVSREKKESFPLTVTSAQKNPTAFYLCASRIQGYTDTQYFGPGTRLTVL.

The chain links TRBV5-1 to TRBJ1-1; 11 bases fit TRBD1. Germline V gene sequence: CDR1 SGHRS, CDR2 YFSETQ. The ends lost 4 bases at V and 5 bases at J; junction bases unmatched: 4. The CDR3 covers 14 residues. CDR3: CASSLGQGATEAFF. The CDR3 region has the DNA TGCGCCAGCAGCCTAGGACAGGGGGCGACTGAAGCTTTCTTT.

This chain uses TRBV6-6 with TRBJ1-1, with D uncertain. Between the trimmed V and J ends, which lost 7 bases and 4 bases, there was a span of 10 bases. Per the germline V gene, CDR1 is MNHNY and CDR2 is SVGAGI (reference sequence). This CDR3 is built from 12 residues. CDR3 region: CASTLGGTEAFF. The CDR3 DNA follows: TGTGCCAGCACTCTAGGTGGCACTGAAGCTTTCTTT.

The gene calls are TRBV5-6 and TRBJ2-3; D unclear. This CDR3 is 12 amino acids long. Germline V gene lookup returns CDR1 SGHDT and CDR2 YYEEEE. Between the trimmed V and J ends, which lost 4 bases and 14 bases, there was a span of 17 bases. DNA of the CDR3: TGTGCCAGCAGCGGGCCTGACCGGCGATCGTATTTT. Its protein is CASSGPDRRSYF.

This chain links TRBV30 with TRBJ2-1; D is possibly TRBD2 (5 bases). The CDR3 spans 14 residues. The germline V gene encodes CDR1 GTSNPN and CDR2 SVGIG (reference sequence). V dropped 1 base and J dropped 6 bases, with 13 bases sitting between them. For the CDR3, the DNA is TGTGCCTGGAGTGCCGGGAATGTAGGCAATGAGCAGTTCTTC. It codes for CAWSAGNVGNEQFF. The full variable domain, with the rest looked up from reference TRBV30 and TRBJ2-1, is SQTIHQWPATLVQPVGSPLSLECTVEGTSNPNLYWYRQAAGRGLQLLFYSVGIGQISSEVPQNLSASRPQDRQFILSSKKLLLSDSGFYLCAWSAGNVGNEQFFGPGTRLTVL.

A single count supports this clone. This chain joins TRBV28 and TRBJ1-3, with D maybe TRBD1 (6 bases). CDR3 length: 15 residues. Germline-derived CDR1 and CDR2 are MDHEN and SYDVKM. Trimming took 5 bases from V and 0 from J, leaving 11 bases between them. The CDR3 is CASSAQGSSGNTIYF. The CDR3 bases are TGTGCCAGCAGTGCGCAGGGGTCCTCTGGAAACACCATATATTTT.

This clone occurred a few times. The chain joins TRBV7-9 to TRBJ2-7; D gene ambiguous. From germline, CDR1 is SEHNR and CDR2 FQNEAQ (reference sequence). V gave up 7 bases and J gave up 0 bases, with 10 bases separating them. CDR3 length: 13 residues. The CDR3 is CASKASSSYEQYF. CDR3 DNA: TGTGCCAGCAAAGCGTCAAGCTCCTACGAGCAGTACTTC.

The chain is built from TRBV4-1 and TRBJ2-3, with D unclear. V dropped 0 bases and J dropped 7 bases, with 8 bases sitting between them. Looked up from germline, CDR1 is MGHRA and CDR2 is YSYEKL. The CDR3 totals 13 residues. CDR3 loop: CASSQDSVHTQYF. The CDR3 coding sequence is TGCGCCAGCAGCCAAGATTCGGTTCATACGCAGTATTTT.

The chain links TRBV28 to TRBJ1-1; TRBD1 matches at 7 bases. Germline CDR1 MDHEN, CDR2 SYDVKM. The CDR3 contains 13 residues. The V and J ends lost 2 bases and 3 bases, in that order; junction bases with no gene match: 0. CDR3 sequence: CASSLQGDTEAFF. The CDR3 nucleotides are TGTGCCAGCAGTTTACAGGGGGACACTGAAGCTTTCTTT.

This clone occurred a few times. This chain joins TRBV15 and TRBJ1-2, with 8 positions matching TRBD1. Germline V lookup: CDR1 LNHNV, CDR2 YYDKDF (reference sequence). The CDR3 runs 14 residues. J gave up 4 bases and V 5 bases, and 6 bases lay outside the gene matches. CDR3 in amino acids: CATSETGVFYGYTF. CDR3 nucleotide sequence: TGTGCCACCAGCGAGACAGGGGTTTTCTATGGCTACACCTTC.

This sequence joins TRBV9 and TRBJ2-2, with 14 bases lining up with TRBD2. The J segment lost 7 bases and the V segment lost 0 bases, leaving 11 bases of the junction unmatched. The CDR3 sequence is 19 residues long. In germline, CDR1 is SGDLS, CDR2 YYNGEE. The CDR3 region is CASSVANRGLAGADGELFF. In DNA, the CDR3 is TGTGCCAGCAGCGTAGCTAATAGGGGACTAGCGGGAGCGGACGGGGAGCTGTTTTTT.

V gene TRBV7-9 combines with J gene TRBJ2-7; 7 bases map to TRBD2. The CDR3 has 13 amino acids. CDR1 is SEHNR, CDR2 FQNEAQ, per germline (reference sequence). J lost 2 bases, V lost 3 bases, and 1 base had no gene match. The CDR3 coding sequence is TGTGCCAGCAGCTTGGCGGGGGCCTACGAGCAGTACTTC. It codes for CASSLAGAYEQYF.

This rearrangement joins TRBV6-5 to TRBJ2-3, with 11 bases lining up with TRBD1. The J segment lost 4 bases and the V segment lost 0 bases, leaving 3 bases of the junction unmatched. Germline CDR1 MNHEY, CDR2 SVGAGI. This CDR3 contains 16 residues. The CDR3 nucleotides are TGTGCCAGCAGTTACTCCCGGACAGGGGGCTCAGATACGCAGTATTTT. The encoded protein is CASSYSRTGGSDTQYF.

The chain couples TRBV19 to TRBJ2-3; TRBD1 agrees at 10 bases. The CDR3 is 16 amino acids. The V gene's germline CDR1 is LNHDA and CDR2 SQIVND (reference sequence). Unmatched junction bases numbered 9, after V lost 5 bases and J lost 4 bases. CDR3 bases: TGTGCCAGTAGTCCCTTGACAGGGGGCGGTGCAGATACGCAGTATTTT. Protein: CASSPLTGGGADTQYF. The variable domain in full, completed from reference TRBV19 and TRBJ2-3, reads DGGITQSPKYLFRKEGQNVTLSCEQNLNHDAMYWYRQDPGQGLRLIYYSQIVNDFQKGDIAEGYSVSREKKESFPLTVTSAQKNPTAFYLCASSPLTGGGADTQYFGPGTRLTVL.

The rearrangement joins TRBV19 to TRBJ1-5; D is possibly TRBD1 (6 bases). Trimming stripped 6 bases from V and 6 bases from J, with 21 bases between. CDR1 is LNHDA and CDR2 is SQIVND in the germline V gene (reference sequence). The CDR3 loop spans 16 amino acids. The CDR3 DNA sequence: TGTGCCAGTAGGACGTATTCGACAGGTGTCGGTCAGCCCCAGCATTTT. It yields the protein CASRTYSTGVGQPQHF. The whole variable domain, remainder taken from reference TRBV19 and TRBJ1-5, is DGGITQSPKYLFRKEGQNVTLSCEQNLNHDAMYWYRQDPGQGLRLIYYSQIVNDFQKGDIAEGYSVSREKKESFPLTVTSAQKNPTAFYLCASRTYSTGVGQPQHFGDGTRLSIL.

The chain employs TRBV5-5 and TRBJ2-7; a weak D match, TRBD1 (5 bases). Trimming left V 2 bases short and J 4 bases short, with 7 bases between. The CDR3 spans 12 residues. CDR1 is SGHKS, CDR2 YYEKEE, per germline (reference sequence). In DNA form, the CDR3 reads TGTGCCAGCAGCTTCACAGGTTACGAGCAGTACTTC. It encodes CASSFTGYEQYF.

The chain carries TRBV28 and TRBJ2-2; D is perhaps TRBD2 (5 bases). The germline V gene has CDR1 MDHEN and CDR2 SYDVKM. The CDR3 runs 13 residues. The V end lost 4 bases, the J end lost 8 bases, and 11 bases lay between the germline ends. This CDR3 reads CASSSLARGELFF. CDR3 nucleotides: TGTGCCAGCAGTTCCTTAGCGCGAGGGGAGCTGTTTTTT.

V and J are TRBV6-5 and TRBJ2-7; D possibly corresponds to TRBD1 (6 bases). The CDR3 spans 16 residues. V was pared by 0 bases and J by 3 bases, with 15 bases between. The germline gives CDR1 MNHEY, CDR2 SVGAGI. The CDR3 here is CASSYSRGGASYEQYF. The CDR3 bases are TGTGCCAGCAGTTACTCGAGAGGGGGAGCCAGCTACGAGCAGTACTTC.

This clone was seen only a few times. The chain employs TRBV4-1 and TRBJ2-3; TRBD2 agrees at 10 bases. This CDR3 region has 17 residues. V shed 0 bases and J 5 bases; nucleotides not matched to a gene: 8. Germline V lookup: CDR1 MGHRA, CDR2 YSYEKL. The DNA of the CDR3 is TGCGCCAGCAGCCAAGATGAAGCGGGGGGGCCGGTAGATACGCAGTATTTT. Its protein product is CASSQDEAGGPVDTQYF.

The chain couples TRBV6-4 to TRBJ1-3, with TRBD1 as a possible D gene (6 bases). V lost 2 bases to trimming and J lost 4 bases, with 30 bases between them. The CDR3 covers 21 residues. In germline, CDR1 is MRHNA, CDR2 SNTAGT. The CDR3 loop reads CASSDGTPDSLTPGSGNTIYF. CDR3 coding DNA: TGTGCCAGCAGTGACGGGACCCCGGACAGTCTCACCCCAGGCTCCGGAAACACCATATATTTT.

The chain employs TRBV2 and TRBJ2-7; tentatively, D is TRBD1 (5 bases). Germline V lookup: CDR1 SNHLY, CDR2 FYNNEI. The CDR3 length is 12 residues. V was pared by 10 bases and J by 0 bases, with 10 bases between. The CDR3 loop is CATSGPSYEQYF. CDR3 DNA sequence: TGTGCCACCTCAGGGCCCTCCTACGAGCAGTACTTC.

The rearrangement uses TRBV18 and TRBJ1-5; D is perhaps TRBD1 (5 bases). From germline, CDR1 is KGHSH and CDR2 LQKENI. The CDR3 runs 15 residues. V was clipped by 6 bases and J by 3 bases, with 15 bases between them. The CDR3 spells CASSARGTPNQPQHF. DNA for the CDR3: TGTGCCAGCTCTGCCCGGGGGACCCCCAATCAGCCCCAGCATTTT.

The chain is built from TRBV9 and TRBJ1-2, with D perhaps TRBD1 (6 bases). Germline V CDR1 and CDR2: SGDLS, YYNGEE. The V end lost 6 bases, the J end lost 3 bases, and 9 bases lay between the germline ends. This CDR3 has 12 residues. CDR3 amino acids: CASTRTDYGYTF. The CDR3 nucleotides read TGTGCCAGCACCCGGACAGACTATGGCTACACCTTC.

V is TRBV13 and J is TRBJ2-3; a weak D match, TRBD2 (5 bases). Germline loops: CDR1 PRHDT, CDR2 FYEKMQ (reference sequence). This CDR3 spans 13 amino acids. Trimming removed 1 base from V and 6 bases from J, with 8 bases in between. CDR3 in amino acids: CASSLEPGDTQYF. The CDR3 DNA is TGTGCCAGCAGCTTAGAGCCGGGGGATACGCAGTATTTT.

The rearrangement links TRBV30 to TRBJ1-6, with D perhaps matching TRBD1 (5 bases). The CDR3 is made up of 15 amino acids. V was clipped by 4 bases and J by 3 bases, with 13 bases between them. Germline V gene data show CDR1 as GTSNPN and CDR2 as SVGIG (reference sequence). The CDR3 loop reads CAWIEDSFYNSPLHF. The CDR3 DNA follows: TGTGCCTGGATCGAAGACAGTTTCTATAATTCACCCCTCCACTTT. Variable domain in full (rest from reference TRBV30 and TRBJ1-6): SQTIHQWPATLVQPVGSPLSLECTVEGTSNPNLYWYRQAAGRGLQLLFYSVGIGQISSEVPQNLSASRPQDRQFILSSKKLLLSDSGFYLCAWIEDSFYNSPLHFGNGTRLTVT.